This TCR beta chain derives from a study of blood T cells in healthy people across ages. Study results and limitations: Naive CD4+ cell counts and diversity both ran higher in long-lived than in aged donors. Diversity of TCR beta correlated strongly with naive T cell percentage. Unsorted PBMC material precluded a definitive naive versus antigen-experienced comparison.

As regards this clonotype: The antigen is undetermined.

The use of a sample-barcoded 5' primer and a J-beta primer mix characterized a second PCR of about 6 to 12 cycles. In TCRdb, the 5' RACE reads were re-called with MiXCR into one record per CDR3 protein. This sample has 1.5 million to 2 million distinct CDR3 sequences, with approximately 30% found just once. CDR1 and CDR2 (germline): MDHEN, SYDVKM. Trimming cost V 1 base and J 4 bases; bases outside gene matches: 6. CDR3 length equals 16 residues. The chain joins TRBV28 to TRBJ2-1; 8 bases align to TRBD1. The sequence came from a woman in her twenties or thirties in good health. Sequencing input: blood. CDR3 region: CASSLFGQGRYNEQFF. The CDR3 DNA sequence: TGTGCCAGCAGTTTATTCGGACAGGGAAGGTACAATGAGCAGTTCTTC. The whole variable domain, remainder taken from reference TRBV28 and TRBJ2-1, is DVKVTQSSRYLVKRTGEKVFLECVQDMDHENMFWYRQDPGLGLRLIYFSYDVKMKEKGDIPEGYSVSREKKERFSLILESASTNQTSMYLCASSLFGQGRYNEQFFGPGTRLTVL.